The 20 T cell receptor beta chains presented below share a single source sample, sequenced in a study of T cell repertoires in cytomegalovirus infection. TCRdb re-analysed the reads in MiXCR, keeping a single row per CDR3 protein. The sample consists of some 300,000 distinct CDR3 sequences, around 9.1% of them appearing once. The sequencing input was PBMCs. Receptors originate from a human donor in good health (CMV status not recorded). Some clones in this sample may be carry-over from other donors' samples.

This clonotype has at least ten counts. The rearrangement links TRBV12-3 or TRBV12-4 to TRBJ2-2; maybe TRBD2 (6 bases). The germline V and J ends were trimmed by 6 bases and 5 bases, with 16 bases remaining between them. The CDR3 spans 15 residues. The CDR3 DNA is TGTGCCAGCAGACCCCTGGGGGGAAGAACCGGGGAGCTGTTTTTT. Amino acid sequence: CASRPLGGRTGELFF.

Worth noting for this clonotype: A much bigger clone sits one base away, suggesting this may be a read error. This chain links TRBV19 with TRBJ1-1; 7 bases fit TRBD1. Germline-derived CDR1 and CDR2 are LNHDA and SQIVND (reference sequence). The CDR3 is 16 amino acids. CDR3 amino acids: CACSFAGGPDRTEAFF. The CDR3 DNA sequence: TGTGCCTGTAGTTTCGCAGGGGGACCAGATCGCACTGAAGCTTTCTTT.

V is TRBV20-1 and J is TRBJ2-1, with no clear D. The CDR3 spans 13 residues. The V gene's germline CDR1 is DFQATT and CDR2 SNEGSKA (reference sequence). Trimming stripped 6 bases from V and 0 bases from J, with 9 bases between. The CDR3 DNA is TGCAGTGCCCTGTCCAGCTCCTACAATGAGCAGTTCTTC. Protein: CSALSSSYNEQFF.

At least ten counts were recorded for this clonotype. The chain joins TRBV5-6 to TRBJ2-1, with D possibly TRBD2 on 6 matching bases. V was pared by 6 bases and J by 0 bases, with 10 bases between. Germline V gene lookup returns CDR1 SGHDT and CDR2 YYEEEE. This CDR3 spans 14 amino acids. CDR3 amino acids: CASIQRVSYNEQFF. In nucleotides, the CDR3 is TGTGCCAGCATCCAGCGGGTCTCCTACAATGAGCAGTTCTTC.

This clonotype was counted at least ten times. V usage is TRBV12-3 or TRBV12-4 and J usage is TRBJ1-5; 9 nucleotides match TRBD1. The V segment lost 6 bases and the J segment 3 bases; nucleotides outside the gene matches: 6. The CDR3 is 15 amino acids. CDR3 sequence: CASRSTGGTNQPQHF. The CDR3 region has the DNA TGTGCCAGCAGATCTACAGGGGGCACCAATCAGCCCCAGCATTTT.

The table lists this clonotype with many counts. The chain links TRBV7-6 to TRBJ2-7; 7 bases are a match to TRBD2. The V gene end was trimmed by 5 bases and the J gene end by 2 bases; junction bases not matched to a gene: 6. CDR3 length equals 14 residues. Germline assignment: CDR1 SGHVS and CDR2 FNYEAQ. CDR3 amino acids: CASSRGGGAYEQYF. For the CDR3, the DNA is TGTGCCAGCAGCCGGGGCGGGGGAGCCTACGAGCAGTACTTC.

This clonotype appeared many times. This CDR3 reads CASSLRGRAPSSYNEQFF. The CDR3, as DNA: TGTGCCAGCAGTTTAAGGGGTAGAGCGCCGAGCTCCTACAATGAGCAGTTCTTC. The J gene is TRBJ2-1, the V gene TRBV12-3 or TRBV12-4, with D perhaps TRBD1 (5 bases). The V and J ends lost 2 bases and 0 bases respectively, with 17 bases between them. The CDR3 sequence is 18 residues long.

This clonotype appeared many times. The chain couples TRBV12-3 or TRBV12-4 to TRBJ1-5, with 7 bases fitting TRBD1. CDR3 length: 14 amino acids. V lost 4 bases, J lost 3 bases, and 3 bases stayed unmatched. The CDR3: CASSWGQFNQPQHF. The CDR3 region has the DNA TGTGCCAGCAGTTGGGGACAGTTCAATCAGCCCCAGCATTTT.

The chain is built from TRBV14 and TRBJ2-7, with TRBD1 as a possible D gene (6 bases). CDR3 length: 14 residues. Germline CDR1 SGHDN, CDR2 FVKESK. V gave up 4 bases and J gave up 8 bases, with 18 bases separating them. The DNA of the CDR3 is TGTGCCAGCAGCCCCTGGGGCTTCGGGACAAAGCAGTACTTC. Residues: CASSPWGFGTKQYF.

This clonotype was recorded many times. V is TRBV2 and J is TRBJ2-2; TRBD2 matches at 8 bases. The germline V gene has CDR1 SNHLY and CDR2 FYNNEI. With V trimmed by 9 bases and J by 4 bases, 7 bases remained unmatched. This CDR3 comprises 14 residues. The CDR3 nucleotides read TGTGCCAGATCCCGACTAGCGACCACCGGGGAGCTGTTTTTT. Its translation is CARSRLATTGELFF. The full variable domain, with the rest looked up from reference TRBV2 and TRBJ2-2, is EPEVTQTPSHQVTQMGQEVILRCVPISNHLYFYWYRQILGQKVEFLVSFYNNEISEKSEIFDDQFSVERPDGSNFTLKIRSTKLEDSAMYFCARSRLATTGELFFGEGSRLTVL.

In its sample, this clonotype was seen many times. Written as DNA, the CDR3 is TGTGCCAGCAGTTTAGGGGCGAGAAGCAATCAGCCCCAGCATTTT. As protein: CASSLGARSNQPQHF. The chain uses TRBV28 and TRBJ1-5; the D gene is possibly TRBD1 (5 bases). This CDR3 spans 15 amino acids. Between the trimmed V and J ends, which lost 2 bases and 1 base, there was a span of 9 bases. Germline loops: CDR1 MDHEN, CDR2 SYDVKM.

This clonotype was counted ten times or more. The rearrangement joins TRBV7-6 to TRBJ1-4; D not resolved. V lost 8 bases and J 1 base, leaving 14 bases between the germline ends. The CDR3 length is 15 residues. Germline loops: CDR1 SGHVS, CDR2 FNYEAQ. CDR3 protein: CASPGGRRTNEKLFF. The DNA of the CDR3 is TGTGCCAGCCCGGGAGGGCGACGAACTAATGAAAAACTGTTTTTT.

This clonotype came up many times. The chain has TRBV6-2 or TRBV6-3 and TRBJ1-5; D gene unclear. V lost 10 bases and J 5 bases, leaving 18 bases between the germline ends. Germline CDR1 reads MNHEY; CDR2 reads SVGEGT. The CDR3 has 14 amino acids. The CDR3 DNA reads TGTGCCATCCGTGGACCCTCTGATCATCAGCCCCAGCATTTT. It translates to CAIRGPSDHQPQHF.

In its sample, this clonotype was seen many times. The CDR3 reads CASSFRGESQPQHF. The CDR3 nucleotides are TGTGCCAGCAGTTTCCGGGGCGAGAGTCAGCCCCAGCATTTT. The chain uses TRBV12-3 or TRBV12-4 and TRBJ1-5; D perhaps matches TRBD1 (5 bases). The CDR3 consists of 14 residues. V lost 3 bases and J 6 bases, leaving 12 bases between the germline ends.

This clonotype occurred many times. This chain joins TRBV14 and TRBJ1-2; D possibly corresponds to TRBD1 (6 bases). Germline assignment: CDR1 SGHDN and CDR2 FVKESK. The ends were cut back, 2 bases at V and 10 bases at J, with 17 bases in the middle. The CDR3 length is 14 residues. The CDR3 region is CASSQPGEGLVYTF. The DNA of the CDR3 is TGTGCCAGCAGCCAACCAGGGGAGGGGCTCGTCTACACCTTC.

This clonotype was detected many times. The chain has TRBV7-8 and TRBJ2-3, with 9 bases that match TRBD1. Trimming removed 6 bases from V and 3 bases from J; junction bases left unmatched: 4. The CDR3 runs 14 residues. CDR1 is SGHVS, CDR2 FQNEAQ, per germline. The CDR3 loop reads CASSRDRATDTQYF. The CDR3 coding sequence is TGTGCCAGCAGTAGGGACAGGGCAACAGATACGCAGTATTTT. Using reference TRBV7-8 and TRBJ2-3 for the parts outside the CDR3, the full variable domain is GAGVSQSPRYKVAKRGQDVALRCDPISGHVSLFWYQQALGQGPEFLTYFQNEAQLDKSGLPSDRFFAERPEGSVSTLKIQRTQQEDSAVYLCASSRDRATDTQYFGPGTRLTVL.

The sample holds many counts of this clonotype. The V and J genes are TRBV20-1 and TRBJ1-2; 9 bases agree with TRBD1. Germline-derived CDR1 and CDR2 are DFQATT and SNEGSKA (reference sequence). J was trimmed by 4 bases and V by 0 bases; bases with no gene match: 6. The CDR3 totals 15 residues. This chain's CDR3 is CSARDAGQGSYGYTF. The CDR3 DNA sequence: TGCAGTGCTAGAGACGCCGGACAGGGGTCCTATGGCTACACCTTC.

This clonotype showed up many times. The gene calls are TRBV28 and TRBJ2-2; TRBD1 aligns across 10 bases. The V segment lost 6 bases and the J segment 7 bases; nucleotides outside the gene matches: 5. The CDR3 contains 14 residues. Germline V gene lookup returns CDR1 MDHEN and CDR2 SYDVKM. The CDR3, as DNA: TGTGCCAGCAGGACAGGGGGCTTGATCGGGGAGCTGTTTTTT. It encodes CASRTGGLIGELFF.

This clonotype has a count of ten or more. The gene calls are TRBV29-1 and TRBJ1-1; TRBD1 agrees at 7 bases. The V gene's germline CDR1 is SQVTM and CDR2 ANQGSEA. The length of the CDR3 is 11 residues. This CDR3 is CGDRDGPNGFF. The CDR3 region has the DNA TGCGGTGACAGGGACGGCCCAAACGGTTTCTTT.

The gene calls are TRBV5-1 and TRBJ1-4; 9 bases align to TRBD1. This CDR3 has 16 residues. V trimming: 4 bases; J trimming: 9 bases; junction bases outside the gene matches: 13. CDR1 and CDR2 from the germline V gene are SGHRS and YFSETQ. DNA for the CDR3: TGCGCCAGCAGCCCCTCATACCGGGACAGGGTTCAAAAACTGTTTTTT. Translation gives CASSPSYRDRVQKLFF.